Listed below are T cell receptor beta chains from one sample, sequenced in a study of tumor-infiltrating lymphocytes in primary liver carcinoma. TCRdb ran MiXCR on the multiplex PCR reads and lists one entry per CDR3 protein. The sample has approximately 74,000 distinct CDR3 sequences, over 55% seen once. The specimen sequenced was liver tumor tissue from sampling region 4. Source of these receptors: a woman between 55 and 75 years old with primary liver carcinoma and hepatitis B virus infection. Each CDR3 is given with its conserved first and last residue. The D gene is left open where the match is weak. A row's size may be missing; if present it is once, few, many or a size class.

J,D,V,length,size,CDR3,DNA
TRBJ1-6,.,TRBV28,14,.,CASSLTGHNSPLHF,TGTGCCAGCAGTTTAACAGGGCATAATTCACCCCTCCACTTT
TRBJ1-1,.,TRBV6-5,13,.,CASSLIPFTETFF,TGTGCCAGCAGTTTGATCCCGTTCACTGAAACTTTCTTT
TRBJ2-3,.,TRBV10-1,14,few,CASNEAGAGDTQYF,TGCGCCAGCAATGAGGCAGGGGCAGGAGATACACAGTATTTT
TRBJ2-1,.,TRBV12-3/TRBV12-4,13,once,CASSTLPSGGQFF,TGTGCCAGCAGTACACTCCCAAGCGGCGGGCAGTTCTTC
TRBJ2-2,.,TRBV12-3/TRBV12-4,14,.,CASRNDRIHGELFF,TGTGCTAGCAGGAACGACAGGATTCACGGGGAGCTGTTTTTT
TRBJ2-7,.,TRBV6-6,13,many,CASSYSPIEEQYF,TGTGCCAGCAGTTACTCCCCCATAGAGGAGCAGTACTTC
TRBJ2-1,.,TRBV5-1,14,.,CVSSSSSSYIEQFF,TGCGTCAGCAGCTCTAGTTCTTCCTACATTGAGCAGTTCTTC
TRBJ2-1,.,TRBV9,15,.,CASSVGGISYNERFF,TGTGCCAGCAGCGTGGGCGGGATAAGCTACAATGAGCGGTTCTTC
TRBJ2-1,.,TRBV29-1,12,.,CRVDDPSDEQFF,TGCCGCGTTGACGATCCTAGCGATGAGCAGTTCTTC
TRBJ2-2,.,TRBV5-1,15,.,CASRLARSGTGKLFF,TGCGCCAGCCGCTTGGCCAGATCGGGGACCGGGAAGCTGTTTTTT
TRBJ2-7,.,TRBV5-1,14,.,CTSNLGGDSYEQYF,TGCACCAGCAACTTGGGGGGAGACTCCTACGAGCAGTACTTC
TRBJ1-1,.,TRBV6-6,13,many,CASSEEGDTEAFF,TGTGCCAGCAGTGAGGAGGGGGACACTGAAGCTTTCTTT
TRBJ2-7,.,TRBV28,13,few,CASSRLAPYEQYF,TGTGCCAGCAGCCGACTTGCTCCCTACGAGCAGTACTTC
TRBJ1-1,.,TRBV28,16,many,CASSLNRVRMNTEAFF,TGTGCCAGCAGTTTAAACAGGGTGAGGATGAACACTGAAGCTTTCTTT
TRBJ2-1,TRBD1,TRBV24-1,17,.,CATSYGPTGGRYNEQFF,TGTGCCACCAGTTATGGACCGACAGGGGGCAGGTACAATGAGCAGTTCTTC
TRBJ2-1,TRBD2,TRBV5-8,16,.,CASSVEWNSGSPKQFF,TGTGCCAGCAGCGTAGAATGGAATAGCGGGAGCCCTAAGCAGTTCTTC
TRBJ1-2,.,TRBV21-1,16,.,CASSYGLDNYFNGYTF,TGTGCCAGCAGCTATGGTTTGGACAACTATTTCAATGGCTACACCTTC
TRBJ2-3,.,TRBV6-4,14,many,CASSEGKGWDTQYF,TGTGCCAGCAGTGAGGGTAAAGGATGGGATACGCAGTATTTT
TRBJ2-1,TRBD2,TRBV24-1,17,many,CATSDSSGRASYNEQFF,TGTGCCACCAGTGATTCTAGCGGGAGGGCTTCCTACAATGAGCAGTTCTTC
TRBJ1-1,.,TRBV5-6,15,few,CASSRGRLMNTEAFF,TGTGCCAGCAGTCGCGGACGGTTGATGAACACTGAAGCTTTCTTT
TRBJ2-3,TRBD2,TRBV11-2,16,.,CASSLVRLAVTDAQYF,TGTGCCAGCAGCTTGGTGCGACTAGCGGTGACAGATGCACAGTATTTT
TRBJ2-7,TRBD1,TRBV11-3,15,.,CASSAGTGGDYEQYF,TGTGCCAGCAGCGCAGGGACAGGGGGCGACTACGAGCAGTACTTC
TRBJ2-7,.,TRBV12-3/TRBV12-4,16,.,CASCLWDLGGTYEQYF,TGTGCCAGCTGTTTGTGGGACTTGGGGGGTACCTACGAGCAGTACTTC
TRBJ2-7,.,TRBV12-3/TRBV12-4,11,.,CASSFAGKQYF,TGTGCCAGCAGTTTTGCAGGGAAGCAGTACTTC
TRBJ2-1,TRBD1,TRBV7-9,16,many,CASSLARTGLMDEQFF,TGTGCCAGCAGCTTAGCCCGGACAGGGCTGATGGATGAGCAGTTCTTC
TRBJ1-1,.,TRBV6-6,13,.,CASSITGNTKAFF,TGTGCCAGCAGCATAACAGGAAACACTAAAGCTTTCTTT
TRBJ2-1,.,TRBV24-1,14,few,CATSVGGSYNEQFF,TGTGCCACCTCAGTGGGGGGCTCCTACAATGAGCAGTTCTTC
TRBJ2-7,.,TRBV11-1,15,.,CTSSWSGTRTYEQYF,TGTACCAGCAGCTGGAGCGGGACAAGGACCTACGAGCAGTACTTC
TRBJ2-4,.,TRBV2,16,.,CASSIRDPRAKNIQYF,TGTGCCAGCAGCATCAGGGACCCACGAGCCAAAAACATTCAGTACTTC
TRBJ1-5,TRBD1,TRBV7-8,17,many,CASSLGRQGFSNQPQHF,TGTGCCAGCAGCTTGGGAAGACAGGGTTTTAGCAATCAGCCCCAGCATTTT
TRBJ1-4,TRBD1,TRBV12-3/TRBV12-4,16,.,CASSLTTGGINEKLFF,TGTGCCAGCAGTTTGACTACAGGGGGCATTAACGAAAAACTGTTTTTT
TRBJ1-3,.,TRBV11-2,19,.,CASSSRPDGGAYPGNNIYF,TGTGCCAGCAGCTCACGCCCGGACGGGGGAGCGTACCCTGGAAACAACATATATTTT
TRBJ2-5,.,TRBV14,15,once,CASSQDLAIQETRYF,TGTGCCAGCAGCCAAGATCTAGCCATTCAAGAGACACGGTACTTC
TRBJ2-2,TRBD1,TRBV5-6,16,many,CASSRQDRGNTGELFF,TGTGCCAGCAGCAGACAAGACAGGGGAAACACCGGGGAGCTGTTTTTT
TRBJ2-7,TRBD2,TRBV7-2,15,.,CASGPGTSGNREQYF,TGTGCCAGCGGCCCCGGGACTAGCGGGAATAGGGAGCAGTACTTC
TRBJ2-1,.,TRBV11-2,15,.,CASSCAGGFNNDQFF,TGTGCCAGCAGCTGTGCTGGCGGGTTTAACAATGATCAGTTCTTC
TRBJ2-1,TRBD2,TRBV30,12,many,CAWKRGRDEQFF,TGTGCCTGGAAGCGCGGGAGGGATGAGCAGTTCTTC
TRBJ1-6,.,TRBV10-2,14,.,CVSTEGGNNSPLHF,TGCGTCAGCACTGAGGGGGGCAATAATTCACCCCTCCACTTT
TRBJ2-1,.,TRBV11-3,17,.,CASSLGFDGLSYNVQFF,TGTGCCAGTAGCTTAGGGTTCGACGGACTCTCCTACAATGTGCAGTTCTTC
TRBJ2-7,TRBD1,TRBV6-1,13,.,CPSNPRTGWEQYF,TGTCCCAGCAATCCCCGGACAGGATGGGAGCAGTACTTC
TRBJ2-7,TRBD2,TRBV6-1,14,many,CASSGGTSGYEQYF,TGTGCCAGCAGTGGGGGGACTAGCGGCTACGAGCAGTACTTC
TRBJ2-1,.,TRBV29-1,14,.,CSVWGERAANEHFF,TGCAGCGTTTGGGGCGAGAGGGCCGCCAATGAGCACTTCTTC
TRBJ2-2,.,TRBV5-1,16,many,CASSFTSRGNTGELFF,TGCGCCAGCAGCTTTACCTCCAGGGGTAACACCGGGGAGCTGTTTTTT
TRBJ2-1,.,TRBV12-3/TRBV12-4,15,.,CASSRTEGRSNEQFF,TGTGCCAGCAGCAGGACAGAGGGCAGGAGCAATGAGCAGTTCTTC
TRBJ2-1,TRBD2,TRBV11-1,16,.,CAGSPIGLAGYGEQFF,TGTGCCGGCAGTCCGATCGGACTAGCGGGATACGGTGAGCAGTTCTTC
TRBJ2-3,.,TRBV12-3/TRBV12-4,12,once,CASSWGAVSQYF,TGTGCCAGCAGTTGGGGGGCTGTATCACAGTATTTT
TRBJ2-5,TRBD2,TRBV6-1,14,many,CASNEGGRGETQYF,TGTGCCAGCAACGAGGGCGGGAGGGGAGAGACCCAGTACTTC
TRBJ1-1,.,TRBV21-1,16,few,CASGKYGRDRGRRAFF,TGTGCCAGCGGCAAATACGGGAGGGACAGGGGGCGTCGGGCTTTCTTT
TRBJ2-7,.,TRBV6-5,14,.,CANRGGASYNEQYF,TGTGCCAATCGAGGGGGGGCGTCCTACAATGAGCAGTACTTC
TRBJ1-2,.,TRBV28,18,.,CASSRLADRKTVYYGYTF,TGTGCCAGCAGTAGACTTGCGGACCGGAAAACAGTCTACTATGGCTACACCTTC
TRBJ1-2,TRBD1,TRBV28,15,many,CASSLLTGGSRGYTF,TGTGCCAGCAGTCTACTGACAGGGGGAAGTCGAGGCTACACCTTC
TRBJ2-4,.,TRBV2,16,few,CASRPGVMGAKNIQYF,TGTGCCAGCAGGCCCGGGGTAATGGGGGCCAAAAACATTCAGTACTTC